The source of this T cell receptor (beta chain) is a study of technical replicates of blood from a few donors. The CDR3 consists of 16 residues. Trimming took off 7 bases at V and 0 bases at J, with 18 bases between the two ends. In germline, CDR1 is SGDLS, CDR2 YYNGEE. Libraries were prepared by immunoSEQ multiplex PCR; TCRdb keeps only in-frame clonotypes and omits some of them. The sample carries about 73,000 clones, roughly nine tenths recorded once. The receptor's source is a human donor in good health. Some clones in this sample may be carry-over from other donors' samples. This chain joins TRBV9 and TRBJ2-3, with a weak D call TRBD2 (6 bases). Sequenced input: PBMCs. CDR3 in amino acids: CASGTGQGSSTDTQYF. The DNA for the CDR3 is TGTGCCAGCGGGACTGGTCAGGGATCTAGCACAGATACGCAGTATTTT. Using reference TRBV9 and TRBJ2-3 for the parts outside the CDR3, the full variable domain is DSGVTQTPKHLITATGQRVTLRCSPRSGDLSVYWYQQSLDQGLQFLIQYYNGEERAKGNILERFSAQQFPDLHSELNLSSLELGDSALYFCASGTGQGSSTDTQYFGPGTRLTVL.